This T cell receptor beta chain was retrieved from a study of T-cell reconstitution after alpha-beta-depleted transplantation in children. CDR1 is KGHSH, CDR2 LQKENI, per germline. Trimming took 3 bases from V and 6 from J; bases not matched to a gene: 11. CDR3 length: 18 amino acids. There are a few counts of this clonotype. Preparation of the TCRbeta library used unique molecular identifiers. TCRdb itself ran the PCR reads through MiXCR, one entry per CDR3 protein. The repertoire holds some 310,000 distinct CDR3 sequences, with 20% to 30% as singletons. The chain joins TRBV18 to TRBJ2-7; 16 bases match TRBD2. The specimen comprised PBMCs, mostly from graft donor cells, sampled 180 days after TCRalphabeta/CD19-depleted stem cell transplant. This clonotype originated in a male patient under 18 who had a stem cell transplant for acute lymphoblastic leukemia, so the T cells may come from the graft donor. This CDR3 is CASSPPGLAGGPLGEQYF. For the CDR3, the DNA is TGTGCCAGCTCACCGCCGGGACTAGCGGGAGGGCCTCTTGGCGAGCAGTACTTC.